These 8 T cell receptor beta chains were all obtained from the same sample, sequenced in a study of a mutant IDH1 vaccine in newly diagnosed glioma. Only in-frame clones appear in the TCRdb table, and some are missing; sequencing was by immunoSEQ multiplex PCR. The data hold roughly 50,000 clones, with just under 80% observed a single time. Time point noted: week 5, during vaccination. It was 300 ug of mutant IDH1 20-mer peptide that made up each vaccine dose, given with topical imiquimod. These receptors lack a known antigen. The sequencing used PBMCs, collected from a glioma patient whose treatment included an IDH1 peptide vaccine. These receptors were collected from a woman aged 40 to 49 with glioma.

The V call is TRBV20-1, the J call TRBJ1-1; no clear D. V was shortened by 6 bases and J by 5 bases, with 7 bases between the two germline ends. The germline gives CDR1 DFQATT, CDR2 SNEGSKA (reference sequence). This CDR3 is built from 10 residues. For the CDR3, the DNA is TGCAGTGCCAGAATGACTGAAGCTTTCTTT. Its protein product is CSARMTEAFF.

The rearrangement joins TRBV5-5 to TRBJ1-1, with 7 bases fitting TRBD1. CDR1 and CDR2 from the germline V gene are SGHKS and YYEKEE (reference sequence). The CDR3 is made up of 15 amino acids. V lost 3 bases and J lost 2; bases outside the gene matches: 7. CDR3 in amino acids: CASSSMGQSNTEAFF. In DNA, the CDR3 is TGTGCCAGCAGCTCTATGGGACAGAGCAACACTGAAGCTTTCTTT. Based on the CDR3 plus reference TRBV5-5 and TRBJ1-1, the full variable domain is DAGVTQSPTHLIKTRGQQVTLRCSPISGHKSVSWYQQVLGQGPQFIFQYYEKEERGRGNFPDRFSARQFPNYSSELNVNALLLGDSALYLCASSSMGQSNTEAFFGQGTRLTVV.

The V call is TRBV7-2, the J call TRBJ1-6; maybe TRBD1 (6 bases). The CDR3 is 14 amino acids. Germline V CDR1 and CDR2: SGHTA, FQGNSA. V was cut by 5 bases and J by 9 bases, with 14 bases left in between. CDR3 residues: CASSGGQTISPLHF. The CDR3 DNA reads as TGTGCCAGCAGCGGGGGACAAACGATTTCACCCCTCCACTTT.

The chain has TRBV18 and TRBJ2-7, with 8 bases that match TRBD1. The junction had 6 bases not matched to a gene; V was cut back by 4 bases and J by 4 bases. The CDR3 is 14 residues long. The germline gives CDR1 KGHSH, CDR2 LQKENI. The CDR3 spells CASSLRQGLYEQYF. The DNA for the CDR3 is TGTGCCAGCTCACTCCGACAGGGGTTATACGAGCAGTACTTC.

V gene TRBV6-5 combines with J gene TRBJ1-3, with D uncertain. This CDR3 has 16 residues. Germline V lookup: CDR1 MNHEY, CDR2 SVGAGI. The V end was cut by 0 bases, the J end by 0 bases, with 9 bases between. As DNA, the CDR3 is TGTGCCAGCAGTTACTCTGCTGAGAGCTCTGGAAACACCATATATTTT. It encodes CASSYSAESSGNTIYF.

This clone appeared a few times. The chain recombines TRBV20-1 with TRBJ1-1; D ambiguous. The germline V gene encodes CDR1 DFQATT and CDR2 SNEGSKA (reference sequence). Trimming shortened V by 3 bases and J by 8 bases, and 10 bases separated the two germline ends. CDR3 length: 11 amino acids. The CDR3 DNA follows: TGCAGTGCTAGGGGTCGGAGGGAAGCTTTCTTT. Encoded protein: CSARGRREAFF.

V is TRBV2 and J is TRBJ2-5; D perhaps matches TRBD2 (6 bases). Germline assignment: CDR1 SNHLY and CDR2 FYNNEI. The V end was cut by 7 bases, the J end by 5 bases, with 11 bases between. This CDR3 comprises 12 residues. The CDR3 is CASKLAGETQYF. DNA for the CDR3: TGTGCCAGCAAACTAGCTGGTGAGACCCAGTACTTC.

The rearrangement uses TRBV12-2 and TRBJ1-1; the table's D call of TRBD1 was not tested on the DNA. TRBV12-2 is reported as a pseudogene. The CDR3 consists of 14 residues. CDR3 protein: CASRLAQGDTEAFF. The CDR3 DNA follows: TGTGCAAGTCGCTTAGCACAGGGGGACACTGAAGCTTTCTTT.